What follows describes a single T cell receptor (beta chain). This sample was included in a study of blood T cell repertoires in COVID-19. About the study: Samples of COVID-19 (acute and convalescent) were obtained from the United States, Italy and Spain.

Categorization into cohorts depended on clinical history that participants reported. The CDR3 sequence is 12 residues long. Germline V gene lookup returns CDR1 SQVTM and CDR2 ANQGSEA. V lost 4 bases to trimming and J lost 4 bases, with 10 bases between them. The table came from immunoSEQ multiplex PCR; TCRdb's copy has only in-frame clones and leaves some out. The sample consists of about 200,000 clones, approximately 82% of them appearing once. Material for sequencing was PBMCs or T cells enriched from blood (not recorded which). The V gene is TRBV29-1, the J gene TRBJ1-1; no clear D gene. The clonotype originates from a woman aged 60-70 years with acute COVID-19. CDR3 in DNA: TGCAGCGTTGCCCGGAGTAGCACTGAAGCTTTCTTT. Protein sequence: CSVARSSTEAFF.